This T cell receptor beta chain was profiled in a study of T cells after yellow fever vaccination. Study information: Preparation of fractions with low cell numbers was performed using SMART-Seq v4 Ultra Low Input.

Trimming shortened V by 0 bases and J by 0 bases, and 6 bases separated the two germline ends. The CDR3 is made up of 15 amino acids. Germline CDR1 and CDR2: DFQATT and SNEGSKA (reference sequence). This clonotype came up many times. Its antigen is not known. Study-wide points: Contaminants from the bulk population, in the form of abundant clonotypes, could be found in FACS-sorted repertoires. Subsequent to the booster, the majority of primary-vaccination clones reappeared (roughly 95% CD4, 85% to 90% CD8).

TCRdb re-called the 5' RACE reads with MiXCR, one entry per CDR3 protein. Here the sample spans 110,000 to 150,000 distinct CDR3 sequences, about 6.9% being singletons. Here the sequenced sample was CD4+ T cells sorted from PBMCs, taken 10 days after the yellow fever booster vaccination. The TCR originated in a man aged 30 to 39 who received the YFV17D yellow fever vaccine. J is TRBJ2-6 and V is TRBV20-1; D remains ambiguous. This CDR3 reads CSAREGTSGANVLTF. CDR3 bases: TGCAGTGCTAGAGAGGGAACCTCTGGGGCCAACGTCCTGACTTTC.